The subject of this entry is one T cell receptor (beta chain). Its target is unknown. The CDR3 regions of TCR beta were amplified from RNA transcripts. A first-round RT-PCR of the TCR CDR3 used the HTBI primer set. TCRdb itself ran the multiplex PCR reads through MiXCR, one entry per CDR3 protein. The sample gives over 350,000 distinct CDR3 sequences, about a fifth of which show up once; roughly two fifths is in the top ten. The sample comes from a study of T cells in Graves' hyperthyroidism and ophthalmopathy. General observations from the study: Separation of ophthalmopathy from stable hyperthyroidism was achieved by a 13 V-J model.

Trimming took 4 bases from V and 6 from J, leaving 7 bases between them. Germline CDR1 reads ENHRY; CDR2 reads SYGVKD. There are 13 residues in the CDR3. The chain links TRBV10-3 to TRBJ2-6; the D is unclear. The sequence derives from a man between 18 and 35 years old with Graves' ophthalmopathy. Sequencing was performed on blood. CDR3 sequence (DNA): TGTGCCATCAGTGGGGCTCTGGCCAACGTCCTGACTTTC. This translates into CAISGALANVLTF.